This passage covers 8 T cell receptor beta chains from one sample sequenced in a study of memory CD4+ T cells and cytomegalovirus serostatus. The data were produced by immunoSEQ multiplex PCR, yet TCRdb's version contains in-frame clones alone and is incomplete. The sample holds about 60,000 clones, 70% to 75% seen once. The sort gate was single viable CD3+CD4+CD8-CD45RO+ cells for memory CD4+ T cells. Sequenced input: memory CD4+ T cells from blood. All receptors derive from an adult in good health and CMV-seropositive.

The chain uses TRBV11-3 and TRBJ2-1; 10 nucleotides line up with TRBD1. The CDR3 runs to 16 residues. Germline V gene data show CDR1 as SGHNT and CDR2 as YENEEA. V shed 6 bases and J 4 bases; nucleotides not matched to a gene: 9. CDR3 in DNA: TGTGCCAGCAGTCAACCGACGGGACAGGGGTACAATGAGCAGTTCTTC. This sequence encodes CASSQPTGQGYNEQFF.

CDR3 loop: CASSLNPNPHLGGTQYF. Here the CDR3 DNA reads TGTGCCAGCAGCTTGAATCCCAACCCCCATTTAGGGGGTACGCAGTATTTT. The genes are TRBV5-6 and TRBJ2-3, with TRBD1 as a possible D gene (6 bases). Trimming removed 1 base from V and 8 bases from J, with 23 bases in between. Germline V gives CDR1 SGHDT, CDR2 YYEEEE. This CDR3 is 17 amino acids long. Based on the CDR3 plus reference TRBV5-6 and TRBJ2-3, the full variable domain is DAGVTQSPTHLIKTRGQQVTLRCSPKSGHDTVSWYQQALGQGPQFIFQYYEEEERQRGNFPDRFSGHQFPNYSSELNVNALLLGDSALYLCASSLNPNPHLGGTQYFGPGTRLTVL.

This chain connects TRBV2 to TRBJ1-4, with D hard to call. Germline V gene lookup returns CDR1 SNHLY and CDR2 FYNNEI. The V end was cut by 1 base, the J end by 7 bases, with 10 bases between. The length of the CDR3 is 14 residues. CDR3 DNA: TGTGCCAGCAGTGAAGGGGTAGTAGGTGAAAAACTGTTTTTT. Its translation: CASSEGVVGEKLFF.

This clone was found a few times. The chain uses TRBV27 and TRBJ1-1, with a possible D match to TRBD1 (5 bases). There are 15 residues in the CDR3. The germline V gene has CDR1 MNHEY and CDR2 SMNVEV (reference sequence). Trimming shortened V by 6 bases and J by 2 bases, and 16 bases separated the two germline ends. Here the CDR3 reads CASSPLDRDNTEAFF. The CDR3 DNA reads as TGTGCCAGCAGCCCACTAGACAGAGATAACACTGAAGCTTTCTTT.

The gene calls are TRBV30 and TRBJ2-1; the match to TRBD1 covers 11 bases. The germline V gene encodes CDR1 GTSNPN and CDR2 SVGIG (reference sequence). This CDR3 has 13 residues. CDR3: CALTGTGGRGQFF. DNA for the CDR3: TGTGCGTTAACCGGGACAGGGGGTAGGGGGCAGTTCTTC.

The chain combines TRBV7-2 with TRBJ2-7; no clear D gene. Per germline, CDR1 SGHTA and CDR2 FQGNSA. The CDR3 is 14 residues long. The V gene lost 5 bases and the J gene lost 6 bases, with 17 bases spanning the gap. The CDR3 protein is CASSPGPTGSEQYF. The CDR3 region has the DNA TGTGCCAGCAGCCCGGGCCCCACTGGTTCCGAGCAGTACTTC.

The chain is built from TRBV1 and TRBJ2-7; the table assigns TRBD2, which was not confirmed against the DNA. TRBV1 is noted as a pseudogene. The CDR3 length is 17 residues. The CDR3 loop reads CTSSQVSSGLALYEQYV. As DNA, the CDR3 is TGCACCAGCAGCCAAGTGTCTAGCGGGTTGGCCCTCTACGAGCAGTACGTC.

The V and J genes are TRBV5-1 and TRBJ2-1; 10 bases are a match to TRBD2. The J segment lost 5 bases and the V segment lost 6 bases, leaving 8 bases of the junction unmatched. The CDR3 consists of 15 residues. Germline-derived CDR1 and CDR2 are SGHRS and YFSETQ. The DNA of the CDR3 is TGCGCCAGCACACACGGGACTAGCGTAGACAATGAGCAGTTCTTC. This translates into CASTHGTSVDNEQFF.